In this sample, the clone carrying this T cell receptor beta chain turned up once. Its antigen is unknown. The data stem from a study of T cell repertoires in aging, cancer and after chemotherapy. Study-wide results and caveats: Loss of evenness, beyond lost richness, contributed to age-related TCR diversity decline in cancer patients.

TCR beta rearrangements were amplified from peripheral blood genomic DNA. A mixed TRB-A/B primer pool amplified rearranged TRB by multiplex touch-down PCR. TCRdb redid the calling of the multiplex PCR reads with MiXCR, one entry per CDR3 protein. The table records 9,900 or so distinct CDR3 sequences, less than 30% of them present only once. Germline V CDR1 and CDR2: ENHRY, SYGVKD. This CDR3 has 16 residues. V dropped 6 bases and J dropped 1 base, with 17 bases sitting between them. The material sequenced was blood. This sequence originates from a human donor in good health. The rearrangement links TRBV10-3 to TRBJ2-3; a weak D match, TRBD2 (7 bases). The CDR3 protein is CAISSMGGAGTDTQYF. The CDR3 region has the DNA TGTGCCATCAGCAGCATGGGGGGGGCTGGCACAGATACGCAGTATTTT.